One sample yielded the 30 T cell receptor beta chains listed below, sequenced in a study of shared clonotypes between healthy human individuals. The data were produced by immunoSEQ multiplex PCR, yet TCRdb's version contains in-frame clones alone and is incomplete. Of 470,000 or so clones listed, 60% to 80% are singletons. Sequenced sample: PBMCs. Receptor source: a middle-aged woman in good health. Some clones in this sample may be carry-over from other donors' samples.

The chain links TRBV7-9 to TRBJ2-5; D not certain. Matching the DNA end better, TRBJ2-7 makes the J call doubtful. The germline gives CDR1 SEHNR, CDR2 FQNEAQ (reference sequence). The CDR3 spans 15 residues. The CDR3 sequence is CASSLDLPDRDEQYF. CDR3 sequence (DNA): TGTGCCAGCAGCTTAGATTTGCCCGACCGGGACGAGCAGTACTTC.

The rearrangement links TRBV7-2 to TRBJ2-7; D perhaps matches TRBD2 (6 bases). Germline V CDR1 and CDR2: SGHTA, FQGNSA. V lost 0 bases and J 4 bases, leaving 13 bases between the germline ends. The CDR3 covers 15 residues. As DNA, the CDR3 is TGTGCCAGCAGCTTAGCGGGAGGACCTCCATACGAGCAGTACTTC. Translation: CASSLAGGPPYEQYF.

The chain uses TRBV15 and TRBJ1-1; D perhaps matches TRBD1 (5 bases). Germline V gives CDR1 LNHNV, CDR2 YYDKDF (reference sequence). This CDR3 has 16 residues. Trimming pared 4 bases from V and 4 bases from J, leaving 19 bases between. CDR3: CATSILSGYSITEAFF. In nucleotides, the CDR3 is TGTGCCACCAGCATCCTTTCAGGGTACAGTATCACTGAAGCTTTCTTT.

The rearrangement joins TRBV15 to TRBJ2-3; D is uncertain. Germline CDR1 and CDR2: LNHNV and YYDKDF (reference sequence). V was shortened by 3 bases and J by 4 bases, with 11 bases between the two germline ends. This CDR3 is built from 14 residues. The CDR3 sequence: CATSSDGGADTQYF. CDR3 DNA: TGTGCCACCAGCAGTGACGGTGGGGCAGATACGCAGTATTTT.

V gene TRBV4-2 combines with J gene TRBJ2-3; D is ambiguous. The CDR3 length is 15 residues. Germline CDR1 LGHNA, CDR2 YNFKEQ. V was trimmed by 3 bases and J by 0 bases, leaving 10 bases between them. The CDR3 loop reads CASSQAYTSTDTQYF. CDR3 coding DNA: TGTGCCAGCAGCCAGGCCTATACTAGCACAGATACGCAGTATTTT.

The gene calls are TRBV9 and TRBJ2-7; 8 positions match TRBD2. CDR1 SGDLS and CDR2 YYNGEE come from the germline V gene. This CDR3 is built from 13 residues. V was clipped by 5 bases and J by 6 bases; unmatched bases: 7. Written as DNA, the CDR3 is TGTGCCAGCAGACCCGGGGGGGCTGCCGAGCAGTACTTC. This sequence encodes CASRPGGAAEQYF. The full variable domain, rest sourced from reference TRBV9 and TRBJ2-7, is DSGVTQTPKHLITATGQRVTLRCSPRSGDLSVYWYQQSLDQGLQFLIQYYNGEERAKGNILERFSAQQFPDLHSELNLSSLELGDSALYFCASRPGGAAEQYFGPGTRLTVT.

This chain uses TRBV5-1 with TRBJ2-2; D not resolved. The V gene lost 5 bases and the J gene lost 7 bases, with 12 bases spanning the gap. The CDR3 consists of 13 residues. Germline V gene data show CDR1 as SGHRS and CDR2 as YFSETQ. CDR3 in amino acids: CASSPDPGGELFF. The DNA of the CDR3 is TGCGCCAGCAGTCCGGACCCCGGCGGGGAGCTGTTTTTT.

This CDR3 is CASSQDPTSGRVYEQYF. In nucleotides, the CDR3 is TGTGCCAGCAGCCAAGACCCTACTAGCGGGAGGGTCTACGAGCAGTACTTC. This sequence joins TRBV4-2 and TRBJ2-7, with 13 bases identical to TRBD2. Germline CDR1 reads LGHNA; CDR2 reads YNFKEQ. Losses at the gene ends were 0 bases for V and 3 bases for J; bases not matched to a gene: 5. The CDR3 runs to 17 residues.

This chain connects TRBV28 to TRBJ1-1; 7 bases are a match to TRBD1. Germline CDR1 and CDR2: MDHEN and SYDVKM. This CDR3 contains 12 residues. Germline trimming cut 10 bases from V and 5 bases from J; bases unmatched to any gene: 7. This chain's CDR3 is CATRRGRTEAFF. The CDR3 DNA sequence: TGTGCCACCCGTAGGGGGCGGACTGAAGCTTTCTTT.

This rearrangement joins TRBV27 to TRBJ2-1; possibly TRBD1 or TRBD2 for D (5 bases each). CDR1 and CDR2 (germline): MNHEY, SMNVEV (reference sequence). The CDR3 spans 18 residues. V gave up 8 bases and J gave up 1 base, with 24 bases separating them. The CDR3, as DNA: TGTGCCAGCGGAGGAACGGGACCGACGCTTCGGTCCTACAATGAGCAGTTCTTC. This encodes CASGGTGPTLRSYNEQFF.

This clone showed up just once. The chain combines TRBV5-5 with TRBJ2-7, with 11 bases identical to TRBD2. The V and J ends lost 3 bases and 2 bases, in that order; junction bases with no gene match: 4. The CDR3 covers 15 residues. Germline lookup yields CDR1 SGHKS and CDR2 YYEKEE (reference sequence). The CDR3 DNA is TGTGCCAGCAGCTACGGACTAGCGGGCGCCTACGAGCAGTACTTC. Protein: CASSYGLAGAYEQYF.

CDR3 in DNA: TGCGCCAGCAGCCACGGAGGCGCAGATACGCAGTATTTT. Its translation is CASSHGGADTQYF. The chain carries TRBV5-1 and TRBJ2-3, with D possibly being TRBD2 (5 bases). The CDR3 spans 13 residues. Between the trimmed V and J ends, which lost 4 bases and 4 bases, there was a span of 10 bases. Per germline, CDR1 SGHRS and CDR2 YFSETQ. The full variable domain, rest sourced from reference TRBV5-1 and TRBJ2-3, is KAGVTQTPRYLIKTRGQQVTLSCSPISGHRSVSWYQQTPGQGLQFLFEYFSETQRNKGNFPGRFSGRQFSNSRSEMNVSTLELGDSALYLCASSHGGADTQYFGPGTRLTVL.

The rearrangement links TRBV15 to TRBJ2-7; 9 bases align to TRBD1. CDR1 and CDR2 (germline): LNHNV, YYDKDF (reference sequence). V dropped 6 bases and J dropped 1; count of bases not matched to a gene: 7. The CDR3 has 15 residues. The CDR3 sequence: CATRPPGQGSYEQYF. The CDR3 nucleotides read TGTGCCACCAGACCTCCGGGACAGGGTTCCTACGAGCAGTACTTC.

Of note for this clone: This sample includes further DNA sequences coding for the same CDR3. The chain links TRBV19 to TRBJ1-5; D gene uncertain. From germline, CDR1 is LNHDA and CDR2 SQIVND (reference sequence). The CDR3 runs 13 residues. With 3 bases removed from V and 1 base from J, the gap between germline ends came to 4 bases. The CDR3 region has the DNA TGTGCCAGTAGTATCACGAGCAATCAGCCCCAGCATTTT. Its protein product is CASSITSNQPQHF. Full variable domain (remainder filled in from reference TRBV19 and TRBJ1-5): DGGITQSPKYLFRKEGQNVTLSCEQNLNHDAMYWYRQDPGQGLRLIYYSQIVNDFQKGDIAEGYSVSREKKESFPLTVTSAQKNPTAFYLCASSITSNQPQHFGDGTRLSIL.

This rearrangement joins TRBV7-9 to TRBJ2-7; a weak D match, TRBD2 (5 bases). Trimming cost V 8 bases and J 2 bases, with 16 bases left between them. The CDR3 contains 14 residues. Germline CDR1 SEHNR, CDR2 FQNEAQ (reference sequence). CDR3 DNA: TGTGCCAGCGCCCCGAGTAGCGAGACCTACGAGCAGTACTTC. Amino acids: CASAPSSETYEQYF.

This chain joins TRBV19 and TRBJ2-7; D may be TRBD2 (6 bases). The CDR3 is made up of 16 amino acids. V lost 5 bases and J lost 4, with 21 bases in between. The V gene's germline CDR1 is LNHDA and CDR2 SQIVND (reference sequence). The CDR3 spells CASSPSTGRLNYEQYF. The CDR3 DNA reads as TGTGCCAGTAGTCCGTCTACCGGGAGACTAAATTACGAGCAGTACTTC.

The chain carries TRBV5-4 and TRBJ1-3; tentative D call: TRBD1 (6 bases). Germline assignment: CDR1 SGHNT and CDR2 YYREEE (reference sequence). V gave up 4 bases and J gave up 4 bases, with 15 bases separating them. The CDR3 is 15 residues long. The CDR3 loop reads CASSLAGGLGNTIYF. In DNA, the CDR3 is TGTGCCAGCAGCCTGGCGGGGGGGCTAGGAAACACCATATATTTT.

In its sample, this clone was seen once. V is TRBV11-3 and J is TRBJ2-5; D may correspond to TRBD1 or TRBD2 (5 bases each). V was pared by 2 bases and J by 11 bases, with 15 bases between. This CDR3 has 13 residues. Germline lookup yields CDR1 SGHNT and CDR2 YENEEA. In DNA form, the CDR3 reads TGTGCCAGCAGCTTACGGGTTTTGGGGGAGCAGTACTTC. Amino acid sequence: CASSLRVLGEQYF.

The rearrangement links TRBV5-1 to TRBJ2-1; TRBD2 aligns across 9 bases. The CDR3 covers 16 residues. CDR1 is SGHRS and CDR2 is YFSETQ in the germline V gene. Trimming removed 1 base from V and 7 bases from J; junction bases left unmatched: 9. CDR3 amino acids: CASSLSGVAGENEQFF. In DNA, the CDR3 is TGCGCCAGCAGCTTGAGCGGGGTAGCGGGAGAAAATGAGCAGTTCTTC. Full variable domain (outside the CDR3, taken from reference TRBV5-1 and TRBJ2-1): KAGVTQTPRYLIKTRGQQVTLSCSPISGHRSVSWYQQTPGQGLQFLFEYFSETQRNKGNFPGRFSGRQFSNSRSEMNVSTLELGDSALYLCASSLSGVAGENEQFFGPGTRLTVL.

The chain has TRBV30 and TRBJ2-5, with 14 bases matching TRBD2. The V gene's germline CDR1 is GTSNPN and CDR2 SVGIG (reference sequence). The CDR3 spans 17 residues. Germline trimming cut 2 bases from V and 3 bases from J; bases unmatched to any gene: 8. CDR3 sequence: CAWSQGLAGVLKETQYF. The DNA of the CDR3 is TGTGCCTGGAGTCAGGGACTAGCGGGAGTGTTGAAAGAGACCCAGTACTTC.

This clone was observed once. Other DNA sequences within the sample encode an identical CDR3. V and J are TRBV30 and TRBJ1-4; possible D gene TRBD1, 6 bases. The CDR3 loop spans 14 amino acids. V was clipped by 2 bases and J by 4 bases, with 11 bases between them. The germline V gene encodes CDR1 GTSNPN and CDR2 SVGIG (reference sequence). CDR3 residues: CAWSLGGGNEKLFF. Here the CDR3 DNA reads TGTGCCTGGAGTCTGGGGGGCGGTAATGAAAAACTGTTTTTT. Filled out from reference TRBV30 and TRBJ1-4, the complete variable domain reads SQTIHQWPATLVQPVGSPLSLECTVEGTSNPNLYWYRQAAGRGLQLLFYSVGIGQISSEVPQNLSASRPQDRQFILSSKKLLLSDSGFYLCAWSLGGGNEKLFFGSGTQLSVL.

The chain recombines TRBV7-9 with TRBJ2-1, with 9 nucleotides matching TRBD2. Germline V lookup: CDR1 SEHNR, CDR2 FQNEAQ (reference sequence). The junction had 11 bases not matched to a gene; V was cut back by 5 bases and J by 9 bases. This CDR3 comprises 15 residues. The CDR3 DNA is TGTGCCAGCAGCGGTGGGACTAGCCCAAGGGGTGAGCAGTTCTTC. Amino acid sequence: CASSGGTSPRGEQFF. The complete variable domain, with remaining parts taken from reference TRBV7-9 and TRBJ2-1, reads DTGVSQNPRHKITKRGQNVTFRCDPISEHNRLYWYRQTLGQGPEFLTYFQNEAQLEKSRLLSDRFSAERPKGSFSTLEIQRTEQGDSAMYLCASSGGTSPRGEQFFGPGTRLTVL.

This clone was seen just once. The chain links TRBV7-3 to TRBJ1-1; 8 nucleotides agree with TRBD1. The CDR3 has 15 residues. Germline CDR1 is SGHTA and CDR2 is FQGTGA. Trimming took 5 bases from V and 2 from J; bases not matched to a gene: 7. The CDR3 nucleotides read TGTGCCAGCAGCACCGGACAGGGCTATAACACTGAAGCTTTCTTT. This translates into CASSTGQGYNTEAFF.

The chain has TRBV23-1 and TRBJ2-7, with D maybe TRBD1 (7 bases). TRBV23-1 is identified as an open reading frame with a role that is uncertain. V lost 1 base to trimming and J lost 5 bases, with 21 bases between them. The CDR3 is 17 amino acids. CDR3 region: CASSQLPAGRQGDEQYF. The CDR3 DNA is TGCGCCAGCAGTCAATTGCCCGCGGGGAGGCAGGGGGACGAGCAGTACTTC.

This clone is a singleton in its sample. The rearrangement links TRBV30 to TRBJ2-7; D is undetermined. V gave up 2 bases and J gave up 5 bases, with 7 bases separating them. CDR1 is GTSNPN, CDR2 SVGIG, per germline (reference sequence). This CDR3 has 11 residues. The CDR3 sequence is CAWSPGHEQYF. The CDR3 DNA is TGTGCCTGGAGTCCGGGCCACGAGCAGTACTTC.

The genes are TRBV6-6 and TRBJ1-4; no firm D call. Germline-derived CDR1 and CDR2 are MNHNY and SVGAGI (reference sequence). The CDR3 is 15 residues long. V shed 2 bases and J shed 0 bases, with 7 bases lying between them. The CDR3 sequence: CASSYIAATNEKLFF. The DNA of the CDR3 is TGTGCCAGCAGTTACATCGCAGCAACTAATGAAAAACTGTTTTTT.

The V call is TRBV11-2, the J call TRBJ2-5; 12 nucleotides agree with TRBD2. The J call is in doubt because the DNA end fits TRBJ2-7 better. The germline V gene encodes CDR1 SGHAT and CDR2 FQNNGV. This CDR3 spans 16 amino acids. Here the CDR3 reads CASSLLVGTSGYEQYF. The CDR3 DNA follows: TGTGCCAGCAGCTTATTAGTCGGGACTAGCGGGTACGAGCAGTACTTC.

This clone was seen only once. Here the CDR3 reads CASSLAGGETQYF. CDR3 sequence (DNA): TGTGCCAGCAGCTTGGCCGGGGGAGAGACCCAGTACTTC. The chain joins TRBV5-6 to TRBJ2-5; D might be TRBD2 (6 bases). CDR3 size: 13 residues. CDR1 SGHDT and CDR2 YYEEEE come from the germline V gene. V was pared by 0 bases and J by 4 bases, with 7 bases between. Full variable domain (remainder filled in from reference TRBV5-6 and TRBJ2-5): DAGVTQSPTHLIKTRGQQVTLRCSPKSGHDTVSWYQQALGQGPQFIFQYYEEEERQRGNFPDRFSGHQFPNYSSELNVNALLLGDSALYLCASSLAGGETQYFGPGTRLLVL.

The V call is TRBV6-5, the J call TRBJ2-7, with TRBD2 identical over 7 bases. Per the germline V gene, CDR1 is MNHEY and CDR2 is SVGAGI. This CDR3 comprises 16 residues. With 0 bases clipped from V and 7 bases from J, the junction kept 12 bases outside the gene matches. DNA for the CDR3: TGTGCCAGCAGTTACTCACCTAGCGGACCGATGTGGGAGCAGTACTTC. Its protein product is CASSYSPSGPMWEQYF.

CDR3 region: CSVARGSYNEQFF. CDR3 nucleotides: TGCAGCGTTGCTAGGGGATCCTACAATGAGCAGTTCTTC. J is TRBJ2-1 and V is TRBV29-1; D may be TRBD1 (5 bases). Per the germline V gene, CDR1 is SQVTM and CDR2 is ANQGSEA. The CDR3 runs to 13 residues. Trimming took off 4 bases at V and 1 base at J, with 8 bases between the two ends.